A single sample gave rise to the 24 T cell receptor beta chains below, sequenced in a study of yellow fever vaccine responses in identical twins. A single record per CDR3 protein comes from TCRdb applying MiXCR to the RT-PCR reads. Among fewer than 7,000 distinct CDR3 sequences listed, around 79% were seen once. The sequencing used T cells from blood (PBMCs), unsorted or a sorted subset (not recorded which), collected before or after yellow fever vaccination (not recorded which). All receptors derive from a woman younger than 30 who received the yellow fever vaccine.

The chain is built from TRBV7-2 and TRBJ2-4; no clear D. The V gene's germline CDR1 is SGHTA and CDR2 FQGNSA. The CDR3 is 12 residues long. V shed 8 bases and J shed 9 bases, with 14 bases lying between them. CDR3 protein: CASSQSTGIQYF. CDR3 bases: TGTGCCAGCTCCCAAAGCACGGGCATTCAGTACTTC.

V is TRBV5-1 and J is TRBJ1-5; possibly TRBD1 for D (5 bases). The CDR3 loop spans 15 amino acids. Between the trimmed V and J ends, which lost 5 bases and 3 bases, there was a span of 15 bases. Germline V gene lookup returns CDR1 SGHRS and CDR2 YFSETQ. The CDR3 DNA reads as TGCGCCAGCAGTCCCGACCAGGGAGACAATCAGCCCCAGCATTTT. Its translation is CASSPDQGDNQPQHF.

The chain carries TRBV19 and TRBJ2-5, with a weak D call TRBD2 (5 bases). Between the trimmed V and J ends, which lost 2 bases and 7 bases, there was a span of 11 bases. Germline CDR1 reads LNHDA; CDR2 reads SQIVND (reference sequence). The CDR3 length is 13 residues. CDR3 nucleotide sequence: TGTGCCAGTAGTATACCCGGGAAGGCGACCCAGTACTTC. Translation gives CASSIPGKATQYF.

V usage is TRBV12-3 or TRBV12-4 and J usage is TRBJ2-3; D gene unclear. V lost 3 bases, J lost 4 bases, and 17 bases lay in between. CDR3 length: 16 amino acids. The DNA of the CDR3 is TGTGCCAGCAGTTTTTTCGGACCTCCGATTGCAGATACGCAGTATTTT. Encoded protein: CASSFFGPPIADTQYF.

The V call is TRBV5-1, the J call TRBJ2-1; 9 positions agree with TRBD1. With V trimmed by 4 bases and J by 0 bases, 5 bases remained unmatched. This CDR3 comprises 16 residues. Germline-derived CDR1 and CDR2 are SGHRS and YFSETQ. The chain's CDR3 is CASSTGTGSSYNEQFF. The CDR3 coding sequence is TGCGCCAGCAGCACCGGGACAGGGAGCTCCTACAATGAGCAGTTCTTC.

The CDR3 DNA reads TGCAGCGGGAGACAGGCCAGATCCCAAGAGACCCAGTACTTC. Translating gives CSGRQARSQETQYF. V usage is TRBV29-1 and J usage is TRBJ2-5; D perhaps matches TRBD1 (6 bases). The CDR3 runs to 14 residues. The germline gives CDR1 SQVTM, CDR2 ANQGSEA. Trimming left V 7 bases short and J 1 base short, with 16 bases between. Supplemented by reference TRBV29-1 and TRBJ2-5, the full variable domain reads SAVISQKPSRDICQRGTSLTIQCQVDSQVTMMFWYRQQPGQSLTLIATANQGSEATYESGFVIDKFPISRPNLTFSTLTVSNMSPEDSSIYLCSGRQARSQETQYFGPGTRLLVL.

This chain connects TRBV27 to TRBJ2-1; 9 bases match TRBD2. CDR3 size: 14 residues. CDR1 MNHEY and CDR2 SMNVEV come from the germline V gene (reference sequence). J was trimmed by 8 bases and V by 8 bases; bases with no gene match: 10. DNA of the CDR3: TGTGCCAGCCCGGCGGGAGGGCCTAAGTATGAGCAGTTCTTC. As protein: CASPAGGPKYEQFF.

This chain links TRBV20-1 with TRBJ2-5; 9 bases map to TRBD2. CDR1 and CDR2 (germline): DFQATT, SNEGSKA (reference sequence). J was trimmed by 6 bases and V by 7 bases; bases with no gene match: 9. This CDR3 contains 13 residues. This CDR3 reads CSVSPSGEKTQYF. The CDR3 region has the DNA TGCAGTGTTAGTCCTAGCGGGGAAAAGACCCAGTACTTC.

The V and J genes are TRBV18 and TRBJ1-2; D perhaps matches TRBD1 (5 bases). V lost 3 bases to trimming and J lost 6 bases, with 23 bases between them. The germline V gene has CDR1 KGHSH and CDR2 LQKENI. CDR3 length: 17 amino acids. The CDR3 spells CASSPNWGSGIRNGYTF. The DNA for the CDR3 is TGTGCCAGCTCACCCAACTGGGGGTCGGGCATCCGTAATGGCTACACCTTC.

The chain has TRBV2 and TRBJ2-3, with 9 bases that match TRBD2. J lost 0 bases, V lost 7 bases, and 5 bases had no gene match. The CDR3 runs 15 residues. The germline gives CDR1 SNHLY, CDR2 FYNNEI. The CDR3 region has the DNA TGTGCCAGCAATACAGGACTAGCGAGCACAGATACGCAGTATTTT. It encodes CASNTGLASTDTQYF. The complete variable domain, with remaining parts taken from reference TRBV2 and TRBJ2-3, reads EPEVTQTPSHQVTQMGQEVILRCVPISNHLYFYWYRQILGQKVEFLVSFYNNEISEKSEIFDDQFSVERPDGSNFTLKIRSTKLEDSAMYFCASNTGLASTDTQYFGPGTRLTVL.

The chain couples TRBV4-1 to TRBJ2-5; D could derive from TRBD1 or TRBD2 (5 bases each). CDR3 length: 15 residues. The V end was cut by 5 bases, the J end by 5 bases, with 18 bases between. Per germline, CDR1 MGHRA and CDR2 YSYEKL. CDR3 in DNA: TGCGCCAGCAGCAAGGGACCTATCATTGGGGAGACCCAGTACTTC. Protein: CASSKGPIIGETQYF.

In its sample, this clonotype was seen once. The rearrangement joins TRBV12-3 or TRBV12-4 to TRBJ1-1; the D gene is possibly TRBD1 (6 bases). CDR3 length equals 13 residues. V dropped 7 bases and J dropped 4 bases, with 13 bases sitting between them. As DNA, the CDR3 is TGTGCCAGCAAGGGGGAGGGGATCACTGAAGCTTTCTTT. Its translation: CASKGEGITEAFF.

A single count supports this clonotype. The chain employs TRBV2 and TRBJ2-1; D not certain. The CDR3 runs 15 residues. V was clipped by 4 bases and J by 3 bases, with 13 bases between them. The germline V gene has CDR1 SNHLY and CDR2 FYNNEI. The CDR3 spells CASSAEKPFYNEQFF. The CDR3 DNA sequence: TGTGCCAGCAGTGCAGAAAAGCCTTTCTACAATGAGCAGTTCTTC.

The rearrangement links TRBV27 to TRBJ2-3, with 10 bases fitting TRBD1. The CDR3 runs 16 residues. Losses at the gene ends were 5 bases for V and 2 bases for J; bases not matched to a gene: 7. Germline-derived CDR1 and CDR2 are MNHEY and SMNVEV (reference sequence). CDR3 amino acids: CASSPGTGVNTDTQYF. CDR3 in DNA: TGTGCCAGCAGTCCCGGGACAGGGGTGAACACAGATACGCAGTATTTT.

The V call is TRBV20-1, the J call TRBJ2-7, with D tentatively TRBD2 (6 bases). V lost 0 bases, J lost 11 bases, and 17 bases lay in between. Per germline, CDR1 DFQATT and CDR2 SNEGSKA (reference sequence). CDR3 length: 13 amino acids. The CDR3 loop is CSAREAAAGIEYV. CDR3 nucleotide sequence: TGCAGTGCTAGAGAGGCGGCCGCGGGAATTGAGTACGTC.

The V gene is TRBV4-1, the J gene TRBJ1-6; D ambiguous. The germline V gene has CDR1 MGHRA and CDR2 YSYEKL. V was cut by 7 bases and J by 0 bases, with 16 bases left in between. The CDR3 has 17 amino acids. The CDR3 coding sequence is TGCGCCAGCACCCCCGTGCGGCTGAGCTCCTATAATTCACCCCTCCACTTT. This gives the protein CASTPVRLSSYNSPLHF.

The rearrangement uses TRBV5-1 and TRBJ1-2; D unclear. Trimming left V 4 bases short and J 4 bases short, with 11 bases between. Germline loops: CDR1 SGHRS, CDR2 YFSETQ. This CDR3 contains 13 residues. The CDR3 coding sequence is TGCGCCAGCAGCGACGAAGGGCGCTATGGCTACACCTTC. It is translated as CASSDEGRYGYTF.

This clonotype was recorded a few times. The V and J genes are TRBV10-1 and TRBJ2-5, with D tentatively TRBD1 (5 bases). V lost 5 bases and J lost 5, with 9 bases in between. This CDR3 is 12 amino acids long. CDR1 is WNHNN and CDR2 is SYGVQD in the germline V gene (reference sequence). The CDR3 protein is CASSSGSETQYF. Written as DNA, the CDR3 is TGCGCCAGCAGTTCAGGGTCGGAGACCCAGTACTTC.

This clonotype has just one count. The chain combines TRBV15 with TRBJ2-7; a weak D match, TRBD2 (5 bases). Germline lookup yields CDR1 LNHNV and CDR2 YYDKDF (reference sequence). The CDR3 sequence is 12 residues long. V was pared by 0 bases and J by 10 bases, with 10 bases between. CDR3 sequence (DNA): TGTGCCACCAGCAGAGACGGGGAACACCAGTACTTC. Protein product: CATSRDGEHQYF.

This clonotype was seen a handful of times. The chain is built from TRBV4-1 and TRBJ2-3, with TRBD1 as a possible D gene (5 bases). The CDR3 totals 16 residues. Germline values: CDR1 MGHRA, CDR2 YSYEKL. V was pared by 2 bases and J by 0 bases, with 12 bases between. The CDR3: CASSQTRVASTDTQYF. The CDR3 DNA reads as TGCGCCAGCAGCCAAACCAGGGTAGCTAGCACAGATACGCAGTATTTT.

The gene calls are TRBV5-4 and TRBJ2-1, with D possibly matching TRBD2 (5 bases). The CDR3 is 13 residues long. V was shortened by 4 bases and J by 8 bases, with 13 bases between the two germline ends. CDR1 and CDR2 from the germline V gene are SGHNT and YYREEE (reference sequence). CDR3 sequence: CASSPSEVYEQFF. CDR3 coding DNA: TGTGCCAGCAGCCCCTCGGAGGTCTATGAGCAGTTCTTC.

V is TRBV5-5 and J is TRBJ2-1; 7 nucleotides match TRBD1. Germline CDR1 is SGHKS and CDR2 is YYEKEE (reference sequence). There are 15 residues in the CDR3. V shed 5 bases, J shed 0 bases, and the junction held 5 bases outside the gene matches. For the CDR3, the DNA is TGTGCCAGCAGAAGCGGACAGGCCTCCTACAATGAGCAGTTCTTC. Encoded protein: CASRSGQASYNEQFF.

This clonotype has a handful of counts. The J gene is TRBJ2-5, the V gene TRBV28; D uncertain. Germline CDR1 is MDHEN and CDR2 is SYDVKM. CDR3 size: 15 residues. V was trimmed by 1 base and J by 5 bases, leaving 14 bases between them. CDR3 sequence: CASSLLAGHGETQYF. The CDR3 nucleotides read TGTGCCAGCAGTTTATTGGCCGGGCATGGGGAGACCCAGTACTTC.

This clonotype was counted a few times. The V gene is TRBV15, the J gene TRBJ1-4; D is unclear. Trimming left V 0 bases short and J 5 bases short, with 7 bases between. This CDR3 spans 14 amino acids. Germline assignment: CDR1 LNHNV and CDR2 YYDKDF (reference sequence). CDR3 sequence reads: CATSRDTENEKLFF. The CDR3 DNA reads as TGTGCCACCAGCAGAGACACAGAAAATGAAAAACTGTTTTTT. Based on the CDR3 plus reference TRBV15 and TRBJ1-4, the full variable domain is DAMVIQNPRYQVTQFGKPVTLSCSQTLNHNVMYWYQQKSSQAPKLLFHYYDKDFNNEADTPDNFQSRRPNTSFCFLDIRSPGLGDTAMYLCATSRDTENEKLFFGSGTQLSVL.